Listed below are T cell receptor beta chains from one sample, sequenced in a study of cytomegalovirus exposure and HLA in healthy donors. Produced via immunoSEQ multiplex PCR; TCRdb's table is partial and in-frame only. The profile shows 220,000 or so clones, more than 75% of them singletons. Material for sequencing was PBMCs. All receptors come from a male donor in good health and CMV-seronegative. Both conserved end residues are part of each CDR3. A D gene is named only where the DNA matches it firmly. Clone size is shown for a subset of rows, as once, few, many or a class of expanded clone.

size | J | D | V | CDR3 | DNA
few | TRBJ2-7 | - | TRBV5-6 | CASSSYAGQYF | TGTGCCAGCAGCTCCTATGCTGGGCAGTACTTC
few | TRBJ1-2 | - | TRBV5-1 | CASSLRELRCTF | TGCGCCAGCAGCTTACGCGAGTTAAGATGCACCTTC
- | TRBJ2-4 | TRBD2 | TRBV4-1 | CASSPTGGRGSIQYF | TGCGCCAGCAGCCCCACGGGCGGGAGAGGGAGCATTCAGTACTTC
- | TRBJ2-3 | - | TRBV9 | CASSVAGNPSTDTQYF | TGTGCCAGCAGCGTAGCAGGCAACCCCAGCACAGATACGCAGTATTTT
- | TRBJ2-3 | TRBD2 | TRBV7-3 | CASSPYGGGAADTQYF | TGTGCCAGCAGCCCCTACGGCGGGGGGGCAGCAGATACGCAGTATTTT
- | TRBJ2-7 | - | TRBV21-1 | CASSIEWPGAPYEQYF | TGTGCCAGCAGCATTGAGTGGCCAGGGGCCCCCTACGAGCAGTACTTC
- | TRBJ2-7 | TRBD2 | TRBV27 | CASRGGDGYEQYF | TGTGCCAGCAGGGGGGGGGACGGATACGAGCAGTACTTC
- | TRBJ2-7 | - | TRBV4-1 | CASSQTPSRMYEQYF | TGCGCCAGCAGCCAAACGCCTAGCAGGATGTACGAGCAGTACTTC
- | TRBJ2-1 | - | TRBV7-3 | CASGLLPSSYNEQFF | TGTGCCAGCGGGCTGTTACCGAGCTCCTACAATGAGCAGTTCTTC
few | TRBJ1-1 | - | TRBV6-1 | CATPGQPNTEAFF | TGTGCCACCCCAGGACAGCCGAACACTGAAGCTTTCTTT
- | TRBJ2-7 | - | TRBV7-9 | CASRGGAGGDEQYF | TGTGCCAGCAGGGGTGGGGCAGGAGGGGACGAGCAGTACTTC
- | TRBJ2-1 | TRBD2 | TRBV5-6 | CASSVPSGSGWDEQFF | TGTGCCAGCAGCGTCCCTAGCGGGAGTGGCTGGGATGAGCAGTTCTTC
- | TRBJ2-5 | TRBD2 | TRBV14 | CASSQLGLAQTQYF | TGTGCCAGCAGCCAGCTTGGACTAGCCCAGACCCAGTACTTC
- | TRBJ2-7 | - | TRBV11-2 | CASSLSGFLYEQYF | TGTGCCAGCAGCTTATCAGGGTTCCTCTACGAGCAGTACTTC
- | TRBJ2-7 | TRBD2 | TRBV28 | CASSFTGTSGSQSHEQYF | TGTGCCAGCAGTTTCACAGGGACTAGCGGGAGCCAAAGCCACGAGCAGTACTTC
- | TRBJ2-7 | - | TRBV6-1 | CAISDTQGTVYEQYF | TGTGCCATCAGTGATACCCAGGGCACTGTTTACGAGCAGTACTTC
- | TRBJ2-7 | - | TRBV19 | CASSFGGSGAYEQYF | TGTGCCAGTAGTTTTGGGGGCTCGGGCGCCTACGAGCAGTACTTC
- | TRBJ2-1 | - | TRBV6-5 | CASIERNEQFF | TGTGCCAGCATTGAGCGGAATGAGCAGTTCTTC
- | TRBJ2-7 | TRBD1 | TRBV13 | CASSFAGTGKGEQYF | TGTGCCAGCAGCTTTGCCGGGACAGGGAAGGGCGAGCAGTACTTC
- | TRBJ2-1 | - | TRBV9 | CASSVLAGNEQFF | TGTGCCAGCAGCGTACTAGCCGGCAATGAGCAGTTCTTC
- | TRBJ2-1 | TRBD2 | TRBV6-1 | CASSSSGTYNEQFF | TGTGCCAGCAGTAGCAGCGGGACTTACAATGAGCAGTTCTTC
- | TRBJ1-2 | - | TRBV18 | CASSPRSGGANYGYTF | TGTGCCAGCTCACCACGGTCGGGGGGAGCTAACTATGGCTACACCTTC
- | TRBJ2-7 | TRBD1 | TRBV4-1 | CASSQVGTGGYEQYF | TGCGCCAGCAGCCAAGTTGGAACAGGGGGTTACGAGCAGTACTTC
- | TRBJ1-3 | - | TRBV30 | CAWTYQRISGNTIYF | TGTGCTTGGACCTACCAGAGGATCTCTGGAAACACCATATATTTT
- | TRBJ1-1 | - | TRBV30 | CAWNQPERGSTEAFF | TGTGCCTGGAACCAACCCGAAAGGGGATCCACTGAAGCTTTCTTT
- | TRBJ2-1 | TRBD2 | TRBV9 | CASSSGLAGLRGNEQFF | TGTGCCAGCAGCTCAGGACTAGCGGGGCTACGGGGCAATGAGCAGTTCTTC